This T cell receptor beta chain emerged from a study of blood T cell repertoires in COVID-19. About the study: Samples representing acute and convalescent COVID-19 were sourced from the United States, Italy and Spain. Nucleic acid was either cDNA or gDNA, and it came from T cells, B-cell-depleted T cells, or PBMCs.

Trimming removed 0 bases from V and 1 base from J, with 9 bases in between. This CDR3 is 15 amino acids long. Per the germline V gene, CDR1 is LNHNV and CDR2 is YYDKDF (reference sequence). A COVID-19 case had been met by exposed participants during the 2 weeks before study entry. Only in-frame clones appear in the TCRdb table, and some are missing; sequencing was by immunoSEQ multiplex PCR. The table lists more than 300,000 clones, approximately 90% of them singletons. The sample consisted of PBMCs or T cells enriched from blood (not recorded which). The gene calls are TRBV15 and TRBJ1-1; D remains unclear. The receptor comes from a middle-aged woman who had been exposed to COVID-19. The CDR3: CATSRDSGRNTEAFF. In nucleotides, the CDR3 is TGTGCCACCAGCAGAGATTCGGGGAGGAACACTGAAGCTTTCTTT. Drawing the rest from reference TRBV15 and TRBJ1-1, the complete variable domain is DAMVIQNPRYQVTQFGKPVTLSCSQTLNHNVMYWYQQKSSQAPKLLFHYYDKDFNNEADTPDNFQSRRPNTSFCFLDIRSPGLGDTAMYLCATSRDSGRNTEAFFGQGTRLTVV.